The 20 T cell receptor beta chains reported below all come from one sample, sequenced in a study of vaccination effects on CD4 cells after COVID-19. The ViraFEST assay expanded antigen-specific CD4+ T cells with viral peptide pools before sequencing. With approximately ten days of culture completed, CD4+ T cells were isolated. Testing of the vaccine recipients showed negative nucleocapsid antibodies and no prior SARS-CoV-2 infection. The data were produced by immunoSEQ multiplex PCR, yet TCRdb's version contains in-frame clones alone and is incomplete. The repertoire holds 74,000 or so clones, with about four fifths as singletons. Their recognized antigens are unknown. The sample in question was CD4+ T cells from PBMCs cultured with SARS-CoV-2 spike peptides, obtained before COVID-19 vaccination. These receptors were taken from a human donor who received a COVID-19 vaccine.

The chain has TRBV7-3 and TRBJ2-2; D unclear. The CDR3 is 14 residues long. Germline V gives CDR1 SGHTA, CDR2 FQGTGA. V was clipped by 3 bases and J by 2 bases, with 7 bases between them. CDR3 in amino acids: CASSFAPNTGELFF. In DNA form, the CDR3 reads TGTGCCAGCAGCTTCGCACCAAACACCGGGGAGCTGTTTTTT.

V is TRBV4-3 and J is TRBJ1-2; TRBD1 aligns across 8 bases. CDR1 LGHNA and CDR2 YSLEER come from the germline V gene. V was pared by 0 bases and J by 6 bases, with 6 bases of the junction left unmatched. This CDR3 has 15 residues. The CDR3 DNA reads TGCGCCAGCAGCCAAGATTCCGGACAGGGAAATGGCTACACCTTC. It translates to CASSQDSGQGNGYTF.

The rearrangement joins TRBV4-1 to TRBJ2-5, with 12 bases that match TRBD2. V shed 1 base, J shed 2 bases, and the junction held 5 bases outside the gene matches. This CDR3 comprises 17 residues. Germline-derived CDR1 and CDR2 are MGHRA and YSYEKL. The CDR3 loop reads CASSQGGLAGGQETQYF. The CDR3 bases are TGCGCCAGCAGCCAAGGTGGGCTAGCGGGGGGGCAAGAGACCCAGTACTTC.

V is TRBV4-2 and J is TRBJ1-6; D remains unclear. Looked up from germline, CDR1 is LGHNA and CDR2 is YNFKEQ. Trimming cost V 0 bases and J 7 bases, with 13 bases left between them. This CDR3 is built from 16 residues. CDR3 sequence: CASSQDRNSWNSPLHF. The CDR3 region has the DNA TGTGCCAGCAGCCAAGATAGGAACAGCTGGAATTCACCCCTCCACTTT.

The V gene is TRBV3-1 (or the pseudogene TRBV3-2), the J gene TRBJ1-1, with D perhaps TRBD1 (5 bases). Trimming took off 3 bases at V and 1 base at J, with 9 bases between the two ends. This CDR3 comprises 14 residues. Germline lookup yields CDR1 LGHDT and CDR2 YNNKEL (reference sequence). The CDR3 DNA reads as TGTGCCAGCAGCCAGGGGGGGTGGAACACTGAAGCTTTCTTT. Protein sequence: CASSQGGWNTEAFF.

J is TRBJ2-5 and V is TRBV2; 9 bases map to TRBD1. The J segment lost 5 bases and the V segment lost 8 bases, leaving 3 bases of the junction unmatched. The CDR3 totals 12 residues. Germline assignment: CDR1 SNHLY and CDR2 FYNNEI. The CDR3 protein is CASLQGAETQYF. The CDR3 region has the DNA TGTGCCAGCCTACAGGGGGCGGAGACCCAGTACTTC. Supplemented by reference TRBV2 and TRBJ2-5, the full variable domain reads EPEVTQTPSHQVTQMGQEVILRCVPISNHLYFYWYRQILGQKVEFLVSFYNNEISEKSEIFDDQFSVERPDGSNFTLKIRSTKLEDSAMYFCASLQGAETQYFGPGTRLLVL.

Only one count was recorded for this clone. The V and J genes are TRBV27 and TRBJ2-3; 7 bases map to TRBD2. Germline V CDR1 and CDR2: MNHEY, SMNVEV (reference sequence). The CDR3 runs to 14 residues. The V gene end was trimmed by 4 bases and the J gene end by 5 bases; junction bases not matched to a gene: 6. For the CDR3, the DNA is TGTGCCAGCAGTTCGCGCGGGGGAATAGATACGCAGTATTTT. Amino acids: CASSSRGGIDTQYF.

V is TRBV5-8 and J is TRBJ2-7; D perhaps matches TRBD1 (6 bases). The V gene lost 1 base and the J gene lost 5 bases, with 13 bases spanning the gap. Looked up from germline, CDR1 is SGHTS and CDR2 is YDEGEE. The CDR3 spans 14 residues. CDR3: CASSLHRAVHEQYV. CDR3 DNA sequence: TGTGCCAGCAGCTTGCACAGGGCCGTGCACGAGCAGTACGTC.

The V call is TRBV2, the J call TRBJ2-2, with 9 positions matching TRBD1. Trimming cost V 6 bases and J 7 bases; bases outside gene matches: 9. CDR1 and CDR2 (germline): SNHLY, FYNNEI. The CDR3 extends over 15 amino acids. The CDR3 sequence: CASRPGTGRHGELFF. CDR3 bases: TGTGCCAGCAGGCCCGGGACAGGGAGGCACGGGGAGCTGTTTTTT.

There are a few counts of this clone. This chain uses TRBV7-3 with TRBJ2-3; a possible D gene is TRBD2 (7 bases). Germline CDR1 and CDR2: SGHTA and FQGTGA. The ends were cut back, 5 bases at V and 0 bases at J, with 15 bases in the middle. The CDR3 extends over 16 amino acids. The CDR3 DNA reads TGTGCCAGCAGCCCGACAGGAGCGGGGAGCACAGATACGCAGTATTTT. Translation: CASSPTGAGSTDTQYF.

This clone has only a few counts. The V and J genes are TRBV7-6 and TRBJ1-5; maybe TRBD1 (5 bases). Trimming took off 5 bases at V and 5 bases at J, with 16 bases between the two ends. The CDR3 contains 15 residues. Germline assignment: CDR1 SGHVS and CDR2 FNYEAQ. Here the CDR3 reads CASSGRAGWDQPQHF. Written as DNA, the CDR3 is TGTGCCAGCAGCGGGAGGGCAGGGTGGGATCAGCCCCAGCATTTT.

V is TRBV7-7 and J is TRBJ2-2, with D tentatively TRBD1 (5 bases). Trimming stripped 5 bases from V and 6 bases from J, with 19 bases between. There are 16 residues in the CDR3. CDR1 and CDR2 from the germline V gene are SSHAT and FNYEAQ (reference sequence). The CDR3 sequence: CASSPRWMGRAGELFF. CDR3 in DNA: TGTGCCAGCAGCCCGCGATGGATGGGCAGGGCCGGGGAGCTGTTTTTT.

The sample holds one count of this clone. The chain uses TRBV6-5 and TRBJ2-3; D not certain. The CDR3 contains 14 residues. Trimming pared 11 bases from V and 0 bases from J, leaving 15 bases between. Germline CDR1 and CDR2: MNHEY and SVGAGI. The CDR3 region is CAVKSGASTDTQYF. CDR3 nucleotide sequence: TGTGCCGTCAAATCCGGCGCTAGCACAGATACGCAGTATTTT.

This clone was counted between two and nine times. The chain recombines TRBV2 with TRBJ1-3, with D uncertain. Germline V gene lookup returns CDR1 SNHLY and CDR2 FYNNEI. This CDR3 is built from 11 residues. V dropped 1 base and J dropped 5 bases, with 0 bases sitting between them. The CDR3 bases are TGTGCCAGCAGTGAAGGAAACACCATATATTTT. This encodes CASSEGNTIYF.

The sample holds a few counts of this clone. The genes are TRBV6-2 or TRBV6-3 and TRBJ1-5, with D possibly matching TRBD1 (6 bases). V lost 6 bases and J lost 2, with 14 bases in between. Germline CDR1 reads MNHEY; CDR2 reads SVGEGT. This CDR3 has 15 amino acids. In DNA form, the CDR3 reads TGTGCCAGCAGCGCCGGGGGGCCTCGCAATCAGCCCCAGCATTTT. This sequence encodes CASSAGGPRNQPQHF.

Written as DNA, the CDR3 is TGTGCCAGTACTCAAGGGGGACGTTCCGAGACCCAGTACTTC. Encoded protein: CASTQGGRSETQYF. The chain has TRBV19 and TRBJ2-5, with D tentatively TRBD1 (6 bases). CDR1 and CDR2 (germline): LNHDA, SQIVND (reference sequence). Trimming stripped 7 bases from V and 5 bases from J, with 17 bases between. CDR3 length: 14 amino acids.

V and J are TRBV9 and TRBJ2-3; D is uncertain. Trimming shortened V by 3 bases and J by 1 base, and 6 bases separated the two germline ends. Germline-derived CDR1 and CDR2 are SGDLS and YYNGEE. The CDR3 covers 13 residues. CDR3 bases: TGTGCCAGCAGCGGGGGTGGCACAGATACGCAGTATTTT. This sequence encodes CASSGGGTDTQYF.

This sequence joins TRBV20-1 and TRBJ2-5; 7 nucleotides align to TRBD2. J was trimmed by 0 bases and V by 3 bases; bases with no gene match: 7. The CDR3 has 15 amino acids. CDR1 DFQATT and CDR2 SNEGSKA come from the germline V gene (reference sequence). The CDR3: CSASNFRGDQETQYF. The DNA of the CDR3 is TGCAGTGCTAGTAATTTCCGGGGGGACCAAGAGACCCAGTACTTC.

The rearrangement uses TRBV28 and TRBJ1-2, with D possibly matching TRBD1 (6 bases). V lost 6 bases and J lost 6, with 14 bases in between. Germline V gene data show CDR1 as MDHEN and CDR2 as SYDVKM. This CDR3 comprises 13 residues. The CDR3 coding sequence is TGTGCCAGCAGAACAGGGACTGAGAATGGCTACACCTTC. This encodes CASRTGTENGYTF.

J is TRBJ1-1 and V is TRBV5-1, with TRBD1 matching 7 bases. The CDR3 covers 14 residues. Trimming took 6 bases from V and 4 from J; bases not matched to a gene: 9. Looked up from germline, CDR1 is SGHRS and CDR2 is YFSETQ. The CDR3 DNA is TGCGCCAGCACCCAACGGGGACAGTCCACTGAAGCTTTCTTT. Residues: CASTQRGQSTEAFF.